Listed here are 21 T cell receptor beta chains from one sample, sequenced in a study of blood T cell repertoires in COVID-19. Here immunoSEQ multiplex PCR was the method, and the copy in TCRdb shows in-frame clones only, minus some. The sample records roughly 80,000 clones, roughly 82% being singletons. Material for sequencing was peripheral blood. The receptors come from a human donor in a cohort sampled during active COVID-19.

A few counts support this clone. Other DNA sequences in the sample encode the same CDR3. The rearrangement uses TRBV20-1 and TRBJ2-1; D not resolved. From germline, CDR1 is DFQATT and CDR2 SNEGSKA (reference sequence). The CDR3 covers 11 residues. The V end was cut by 6 bases, the J end by 4 bases, with 7 bases between. The DNA for the CDR3 is TGCAGTGCGTCAGCGTACAATGAGCAGTTCTTC. Its translation: CSASAYNEQFF.

This rearrangement joins TRBV28 to TRBJ2-2; 8 positions match TRBD1. J lost 3 bases, V lost 8 bases, and 5 bases had no gene match. This CDR3 is built from 14 residues. Germline V lookup: CDR1 MDHEN, CDR2 SYDVKM. The CDR3 protein is CASLQGADTGELFF. CDR3 in DNA: TGTGCCAGCCTCCAGGGGGCGGACACCGGGGAGCTGTTTTTT. Full variable domain (outside the CDR3, taken from reference TRBV28 and TRBJ2-2): DVKVTQSSRYLVKRTGEKVFLECVQDMDHENMFWYRQDPGLGLRLIYFSYDVKMKEKGDIPEGYSVSREKKERFSLILESASTNQTSMYLCASLQGADTGELFFGEGSRLTVL.

The chain couples TRBV18 to TRBJ2-7; 7 bases are a match to TRBD1. Unmatched junction bases numbered 6, after V lost 2 bases and J lost 2 bases. Germline CDR1 KGHSH, CDR2 LQKENI. This CDR3 has 15 residues. The CDR3: CASSPIGTVTYEQYF. Here the CDR3 DNA reads TGTGCCAGCTCACCAATCGGGACAGTTACCTACGAGCAGTACTTC.

The chain employs TRBV10-2 and TRBJ2-2; D possibly corresponds to TRBD1 (6 bases). This CDR3 contains 11 residues. Germline V CDR1 and CDR2: WSHSY, SAAADI. The ends were cut back, 9 bases at V and 8 bases at J, with 10 bases in the middle. CDR3 protein: CASIQGGELFF. The DNA of the CDR3 is TGCGCCAGTATACAGGGAGGGGAGCTGTTTTTT.

In its sample, this clone was seen a few times. The V gene is TRBV19, the J gene TRBJ2-5; 9 nucleotides align to TRBD2. V trimming: 5 bases; J trimming: 4 bases; junction bases outside the gene matches: 14. Germline assignment: CDR1 LNHDA and CDR2 SQIVND (reference sequence). This CDR3 spans 17 amino acids. Written as DNA, the CDR3 is TGTGCCAGTAGTTCCCCCCCCGGGCGGGGGGGCTTAGAGACCCAGTACTTC. Residues: CASSSPPGRGGLETQYF.

The chain couples TRBV28 to TRBJ2-2; weak D call: TRBD2 (6 bases). V was shortened by 6 bases and J by 5 bases, with 13 bases between the two germline ends. Germline CDR1 reads MDHEN; CDR2 reads SYDVKM. The CDR3 extends over 14 amino acids. The CDR3 DNA is TGTGCCAGCAGGGCAGGACTACGTACCGGGGAGCTGTTTTTT. Protein product: CASRAGLRTGELFF.

V is TRBV2 and J is TRBJ1-5; TRBD1 matches 7 bases. CDR3 length: 14 residues. Germline CDR1 SNHLY, CDR2 FYNNEI. After removal of 2 bases from V and 7 bases from J, the junction contained 5 bases not matched to a gene. CDR3 loop: CASSENDRVQPQHF. CDR3 nucleotides: TGTGCCAGCAGTGAAAATGACAGGGTCCAGCCCCAGCATTTT. The entire variable domain, with the rest obtained from reference TRBV2 and TRBJ1-5, is as follows: EPEVTQTPSHQVTQMGQEVILRCVPISNHLYFYWYRQILGQKVEFLVSFYNNEISEKSEIFDDQFSVERPDGSNFTLKIRSTKLEDSAMYFCASSENDRVQPQHFGDGTRLSIL.

V is TRBV5-4 and J is TRBJ1-2; 9 positions agree with TRBD1. This CDR3 region has 13 residues. The trim removed 4 bases at V and 8 bases at J, leaving 6 bases unmatched. Germline CDR1 and CDR2: SGHNT and YYREEE (reference sequence). The CDR3 region has the DNA TGTGCCAGCAGCCGGGACAGGGTGTGGGGCTACACCTTC. Its translation: CASSRDRVWGYTF.

The genes are TRBV11-2 and TRBJ2-2; unclear D gene. The CDR3 has 14 residues. Looked up from germline, CDR1 is SGHAT and CDR2 is FQNNGV. Trimming stripped 2 bases from V and 2 bases from J, with 6 bases between. The CDR3 reads CASSLFYNTGELFF. The CDR3 nucleotides are TGTGCCAGCAGCTTATTCTATAACACCGGGGAGCTGTTTTTT.

The chain recombines TRBV28 with TRBJ1-2; D perhaps matches TRBD1 (5 bases). V lost 4 bases and J lost 4, with 16 bases in between. The CDR3 is made up of 15 amino acids. Germline V gives CDR1 MDHEN, CDR2 SYDVKM. CDR3 DNA sequence: TGTGCCAGCAGTTCACCCGCGGACGGGGGCTATGGCTACACCTTC. Its translation: CASSSPADGGYGYTF.

The chain couples TRBV5-8 to TRBJ2-1; TRBD1 might be the D (5 bases). The CDR3 has 12 residues. Deletions cut 2 bases from V and 9 bases from J, with 9 bases between. Germline CDR1 is SGHTS and CDR2 is YDEGEE. The CDR3 coding sequence is TGTGCCAGCAGCTTACTAAGGGGTGAGCAGTTCTTC. Encoded protein: CASSLLRGEQFF.

The genes are TRBV7-6 and TRBJ2-7; 7 bases agree with TRBD1. The length of the CDR3 is 14 residues. CDR1 and CDR2 from the germline V gene are SGHVS and FNYEAQ. With V trimmed by 5 bases and J by 3 bases, 7 bases remained unmatched. The CDR3 loop is CASSTRQGSYEQYF. CDR3 bases: TGTGCCAGCAGCACCCGACAGGGAAGCTACGAGCAGTACTTC.

The chain carries TRBV3-1 (or the pseudogene TRBV3-2) and TRBJ2-5, with D maybe TRBD2 (5 bases). Germline loops: CDR1 LGHDT, CDR2 YNNKEL (reference sequence). The CDR3 length is 14 residues. Trimming pared 0 bases from V and 4 bases from J, leaving 9 bases between. CDR3 amino acids: CASSQDREGETQYF. CDR3 DNA: TGTGCCAGCAGCCAAGATAGAGAGGGAGAGACCCAGTACTTC.

The chain combines TRBV24-1 with TRBJ1-5; D gene uncertain. Germline CDR1 is KGHDR and CDR2 is SFDVKD. Trimming stripped 4 bases from V and 9 bases from J, with 18 bases between. The CDR3 runs to 15 residues. CDR3 protein: CATSDPMISSTPQHF. The CDR3 DNA is TGTGCCACCAGTGACCCTATGATATCCTCTACGCCCCAGCATTTT.

This chain connects TRBV21-1 to TRBJ1-3; the tabulated D call, TRBD1, remains unverified against the DNA. TRBV21-1 is described as a pseudogene. The CDR3 loop spans 14 amino acids. The chain's CDR3 is CASSRATSGNTIYF. The CDR3 DNA follows: TGTGCCAGCAGCAGGGCCACCTCTGGAAACACCATATATTTT.

This clone was seen ten or more times. The chain links TRBV3-1 (or the pseudogene TRBV3-2) to TRBJ2-1; the D is unclear. Trimming stripped 6 bases from V and 7 bases from J, with 7 bases between. The germline V gene encodes CDR1 LGHDT and CDR2 YNNKEL (reference sequence). The length of the CDR3 is 11 residues. The CDR3 nucleotides read TGTGCCAGCAGACGCAGGAATGAGCAGTTCTTC. Amino acid sequence: CASRRRNEQFF.

The CDR3 coding sequence is TGTGCGGGGCGTTCCAGGGGTAATGAGCAGTTCTTC. Translating gives CAGRSRGNEQFF. This chain links TRBV30 with TRBJ2-1, with a possible D match to TRBD1 (6 bases). Germline V gene sequence: CDR1 GTSNPN, CDR2 SVGIG (reference sequence). This CDR3 is built from 12 residues.

The chain recombines TRBV6-5 with TRBJ1-6, with 8 positions matching TRBD1. J gave up 9 bases and V 7 bases, and 8 bases lay outside the gene matches. Germline lookup yields CDR1 MNHEY and CDR2 SVGAGI. The CDR3 extends over 14 amino acids. The CDR3 DNA is TGTGCCAGCATTCAGGGGGCGCATAGTTCACCCCTCCACTTT. Its translation is CASIQGAHSSPLHF.

This chain connects TRBV29-1 to TRBJ2-5; the D gene is possibly TRBD2 (5 bases). Germline CDR1 reads SQVTM; CDR2 reads ANQGSEA. V lost 7 bases to trimming and J lost 4 bases, with 19 bases between them. This CDR3 is built from 14 residues. Here the CDR3 reads CSGKRRREGETQYF. As DNA, the CDR3 is TGCAGCGGTAAACGACGACGCGAGGGAGAGACCCAGTACTTC. The complete variable domain, with remaining parts taken from reference TRBV29-1 and TRBJ2-5, reads SAVISQKPSRDICQRGTSLTIQCQVDSQVTMMFWYRQQPGQSLTLIATANQGSEATYESGFVIDKFPISRPNLTFSTLTVSNMSPEDSSIYLCSGKRRREGETQYFGPGTRLLVL.

V gene TRBV7-6 combines with J gene TRBJ1-1; TRBD1 is a possible D gene (6 bases). Germline V gene sequence: CDR1 SGHVS, CDR2 FNYEAQ. This CDR3 is 15 amino acids long. Trimming cost V 6 bases and J 4 bases, with 18 bases left between them. This CDR3 reads CASRSGAGVVTEAFF. The CDR3 DNA is TGTGCCAGCAGGTCTGGGGCAGGGGTCGTCACTGAAGCTTTCTTT.

The chain is built from TRBV28 and TRBJ1-3, with no clear D. CDR1 is MDHEN and CDR2 is SYDVKM in the germline V gene. Trimming took 6 bases from V and 0 from J, leaving 18 bases between them. The CDR3 is 17 amino acids. The CDR3 DNA reads as TGTGCCAGCAGACCGATGAGACTCTCCCTCTCTGGAAACACCATATATTTT. The encoded protein is CASRPMRLSLSGNTIYF. The whole variable domain, filled in from reference TRBV28 and TRBJ1-3, reads DVKVTQSSRYLVKRTGEKVFLECVQDMDHENMFWYRQDPGLGLRLIYFSYDVKMKEKGDIPEGYSVSREKKERFSLILESASTNQTSMYLCASRPMRLSLSGNTIYFGEGSWLTVV.